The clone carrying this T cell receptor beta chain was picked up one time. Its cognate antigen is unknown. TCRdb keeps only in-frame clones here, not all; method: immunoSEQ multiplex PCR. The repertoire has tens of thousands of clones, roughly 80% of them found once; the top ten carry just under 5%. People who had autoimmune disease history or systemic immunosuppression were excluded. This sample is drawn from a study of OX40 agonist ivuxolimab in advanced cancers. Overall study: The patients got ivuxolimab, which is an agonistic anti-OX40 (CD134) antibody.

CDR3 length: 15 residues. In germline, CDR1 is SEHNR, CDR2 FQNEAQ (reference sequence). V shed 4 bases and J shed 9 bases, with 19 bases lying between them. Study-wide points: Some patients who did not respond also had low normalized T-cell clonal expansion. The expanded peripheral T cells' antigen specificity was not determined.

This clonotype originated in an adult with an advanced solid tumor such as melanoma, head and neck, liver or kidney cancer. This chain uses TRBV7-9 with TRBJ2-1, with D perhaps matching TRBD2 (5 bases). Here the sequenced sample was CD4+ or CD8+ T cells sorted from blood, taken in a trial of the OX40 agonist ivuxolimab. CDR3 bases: TGTGCCAGCAGCTCCCCGTTGGACTTCTCTCGTGAGCAGTTCTTC. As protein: CASSSPLDFSREQFF.